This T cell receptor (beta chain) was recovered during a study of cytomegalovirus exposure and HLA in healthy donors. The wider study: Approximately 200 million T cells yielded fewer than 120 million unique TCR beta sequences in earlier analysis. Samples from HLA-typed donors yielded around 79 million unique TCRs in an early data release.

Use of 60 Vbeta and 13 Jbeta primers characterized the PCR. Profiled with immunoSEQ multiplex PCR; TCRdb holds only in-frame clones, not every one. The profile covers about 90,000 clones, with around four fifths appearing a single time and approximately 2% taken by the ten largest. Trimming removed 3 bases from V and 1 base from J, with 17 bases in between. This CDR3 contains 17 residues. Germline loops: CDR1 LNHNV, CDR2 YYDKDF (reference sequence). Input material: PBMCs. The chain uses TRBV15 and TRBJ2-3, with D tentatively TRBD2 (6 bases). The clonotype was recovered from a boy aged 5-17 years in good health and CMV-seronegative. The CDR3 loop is CATSSRAGGERTDTQYF. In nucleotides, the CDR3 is TGTGCCACCAGCAGCCGAGCCGGCGGGGAGCGCACAGATACGCAGTATTTT.